These 24 T cell receptor beta chains originate from one sample sequenced in a study of T cells in Graves' hyperthyroidism and ophthalmopathy. Amplified regions were TCR beta CDR3 sequences from RNA transcripts. Initially, a first-round RT-PCR of the TCR CDR3 employed the HTBI primer set. TCRdb reanalysed the multiplex PCR reads using MiXCR and keeps one entry per CDR3 protein. The repertoire has 310,000 or so distinct CDR3 sequences, 15% to 20% of them found once; the top ten carry around 61%. The sequencing input was blood. The receptors come from a woman aged 60-70 years with Graves' ophthalmopathy.

The chain employs TRBV29-1 and TRBJ1-3; D gene unclear. V was cut by 2 bases and J by 4 bases, with 9 bases left in between. The CDR3 loop spans 13 amino acids. The germline CDR1 and CDR2 sequences are SQVTM and ANQGSEA. CDR3 sequence (DNA): TGCAGCGTTGAATCGGGTTCCGGAAACACCATATATTTT. Translating it yields CSVESGSGNTIYF. Full variable domain (outside the CDR3, taken from reference TRBV29-1 and TRBJ1-3): SAVISQKPSRDICQRGTSLTIQCQVDSQVTMMFWYRQQPGQSLTLIATANQGSEATYESGFVIDKFPISRPNLTFSTLTVSNMSPEDSSIYLCSVESGSGNTIYFGEGSWLTVV.

This clonotype occurred many times. The chain couples TRBV12-5 to TRBJ1-6, with 10 bases lining up with TRBD1. V trimming: 4 bases; J trimming: 7 bases; junction bases outside the gene matches: 1. The CDR3 consists of 14 residues. CDR1 and CDR2 from the germline V gene are LGHNT and FRNRAP. The DNA for the CDR3 is TGTGCTAGTGGTTCGGGACAGGGGAATTCACCCCTCCACTTT. Translation: CASGSGQGNSPLHF.

This clonotype has a count of ten or more. The V and J genes are TRBV5-5 and TRBJ1-6; 9 bases agree with TRBD1. The length of the CDR3 is 14 residues. Germline V gene lookup returns CDR1 SGHKS and CDR2 YYEKEE (reference sequence). Trimming at V came to 2 bases and at J to 14 bases, leaving 8 bases not matched to a gene. The CDR3, as DNA: TGTGCCAGCAGCTTCGACAGGGGGGTGGCATCCCTCCACTTT. Protein sequence: CASSFDRGVASLHF.

This clonotype was seen at least ten times. CDR3 residues: CASSQGDRYYEQYF. CDR3 DNA sequence: TGTGCCAGCAGCCAAGGGGACCGGTACTACGAGCAGTACTTC. V is TRBV3-1 and J is TRBJ2-7, with D perhaps assigned TRBD1 or TRBD2 (5 bases each). This CDR3 spans 14 amino acids. CDR1 and CDR2 from the germline V gene are LGHDT and YNNKEL (reference sequence). Trimming shortened V by 1 base and J by 3 bases, and 10 bases separated the two germline ends.

This clonotype was found a few times. This chain connects TRBV28 to TRBJ1-3; D is perhaps TRBD1 (6 bases). Germline-derived CDR1 and CDR2 are MDHEN and SYDVKM. Trimming took off 2 bases at V and 4 bases at J, with 12 bases between the two ends. The CDR3 totals 15 residues. The CDR3 region is CASSLPAGAGNTIYF. For the CDR3, the DNA is TGTGCCAGCAGTTTACCGGCGGGGGCCGGAAACACCATATATTTT.

This rearrangement joins TRBV18 to TRBJ2-5; a possible D gene is TRBD2 (6 bases). Trimming took off 3 bases at V and 2 bases at J, with 25 bases between the two ends. Per the germline V gene, CDR1 is KGHSH and CDR2 is LQKENI. This CDR3 spans 19 amino acids. CDR3 nucleotides: TGTGCCAGCTCACCTCAAGACGGGAGAGCAGCTTGGGGTCAAGAGACCCAGTACTTC. This sequence encodes CASSPQDGRAAWGQETQYF.

The chain is built from TRBV4-1 and TRBJ1-6; maybe TRBD1 (6 bases). In germline, CDR1 is MGHRA, CDR2 YSYEKL. There are 17 residues in the CDR3. Trimming removed 3 bases at V and 2 bases at J, with 14 bases between. CDR3: CASSHGTQIAYNSPLHF. The CDR3 region has the DNA TGCGCCAGCAGCCACGGGACACAAATTGCCTATAATTCACCCCTCCACTTT.

The sample holds many counts of this clonotype. J is TRBJ2-5 and V is TRBV20-1, with 9 nucleotides matching TRBD1. The CDR3 totals 15 residues. Per the germline V gene, CDR1 is DFQATT and CDR2 is SNEGSKA (reference sequence). Germline trimming cut 5 bases from V and 1 base from J; bases unmatched to any gene: 8. The CDR3 loop is CSAPDATGGQETQYF. The CDR3, as DNA: TGCAGTGCTCCCGACGCGACAGGGGGCCAAGAGACCCAGTACTTC.

This clonotype was picked up many times. The gene calls are TRBV6-2 or TRBV6-3 and TRBJ1-4, with 7 bases lining up with TRBD1. This CDR3 spans 15 amino acids. Trimming removed 4 bases from V and 4 bases from J; junction bases left unmatched: 6. The germline CDR1 and CDR2 sequences are MNHEY and SVGEGT. The CDR3 DNA sequence: TGTGCCAGCAGTTGGTGGACAGGACTTAATGAAAAACTGTTTTTT. Amino acid sequence: CASSWWTGLNEKLFF.

There are many counts of this clonotype. The chain carries TRBV28 and TRBJ2-1; D uncertain. CDR1 and CDR2 (germline): MDHEN, SYDVKM. The CDR3 contains 12 residues. The V end lost 3 bases, the J end lost 10 bases, and 10 bases lay between the germline ends. Here the CDR3 reads CASSFLVGEQFF. As DNA, the CDR3 is TGTGCCAGCAGTTTCCTGGTGGGAGAGCAGTTCTTC.

This clonotype was observed many times. V and J are TRBV7-9 and TRBJ2-5; 8 bases are a match to TRBD1. The CDR3 is 17 residues long. CDR1 and CDR2 from the germline V gene are SEHNR and FQNEAQ (reference sequence). The ends lost 0 bases at V and 0 bases at J; junction bases unmatched: 6. The CDR3, as DNA: TGTGCCAGCAGCTTAGCGTTTCAGGGACAGGACCAAGAGACCCAGTACTTC. It specifies CASSLAFQGQDQETQYF.

This clonotype was counted between two and nine times. This sequence joins TRBV27 and TRBJ2-5; tentatively, D is TRBD1 (6 bases). The CDR3 has 15 residues. V gave up 4 bases and J gave up 2 bases, with 14 bases separating them. The V gene's germline CDR1 is MNHEY and CDR2 SMNVEV (reference sequence). CDR3 residues: CASSYLKDRQETQYF. CDR3 DNA: TGTGCCAGCAGTTACCTCAAGGACAGACAAGAGACCCAGTACTTC.

The CDR3 loop reads CASSHGLEFGNEQFF. The CDR3 DNA reads TGCGCCAGCAGCCATGGACTAGAGTTTGGAAATGAGCAGTTCTTC. The chain joins TRBV4-1 to TRBJ2-1; the match to TRBD2 covers 7 bases. Germline V gene lookup returns CDR1 MGHRA and CDR2 YSYEKL. The V segment lost 3 bases and the J segment 7 bases; nucleotides outside the gene matches: 9. This CDR3 comprises 15 residues.

This chain links TRBV7-2 with TRBJ1-3; the D gene is possibly TRBD1 (6 bases). Per germline, CDR1 SGHTA and CDR2 FQGNSA. Trimming removed 3 bases from V and 3 bases from J, with 18 bases in between. This CDR3 comprises 17 residues. The CDR3: CASSFPTGGAYGNTIYF. DNA for the CDR3: TGTGCCAGCAGCTTCCCTACGGGGGGGGCCTATGGAAACACCATATATTTT.

This clonotype has only a few counts. The chain recombines TRBV6-1 with TRBJ1-1; D is unresolved. The CDR3 totals 14 residues. Trimming removed 7 bases from V and 1 base from J, with 13 bases in between. Germline loops: CDR1 MNHNS, CDR2 SASEGT. The CDR3 spells CASTPRATNTEAFF. CDR3 nucleotide sequence: TGTGCCAGCACCCCACGGGCCACGAACACTGAAGCTTTCTTT.

The chain links TRBV10-1 to TRBJ2-5; TRBD1 matches 8 bases. The CDR3 runs 17 residues. Germline CDR1 WNHNN, CDR2 SYGVQD (reference sequence). Trimming at V came to 7 bases and at J to 4 bases, leaving 17 bases not matched to a gene. CDR3 in amino acids: CASNPRTGHRWGETQYF. In DNA, the CDR3 is TGCGCCAGCAATCCCAGGACAGGGCATCGGTGGGGAGAGACCCAGTACTTC.

The chain employs TRBV4-2 and TRBJ2-7; possibly TRBD1 for D (5 bases). The CDR3 has 15 residues. CDR1 LGHNA and CDR2 YNFKEQ come from the germline V gene. V was clipped by 8 bases and J by 0 bases, with 17 bases between them. CDR3 loop: CASGPDRENSYEQYF. As DNA, the CDR3 is TGTGCCAGCGGCCCAGACAGAGAAAACTCCTACGAGCAGTACTTC.

This clonotype was found many times. The genes are TRBV3-1 and TRBJ1-1; D is unresolved. V was trimmed by 5 bases and J by 1 base, leaving 20 bases between them. This CDR3 is 17 amino acids long. From germline, CDR1 is LGHDT and CDR2 YNNKEL (reference sequence). The CDR3 loop reads CASSNQQRGIRNTEAFF. DNA of the CDR3: TGTGCCAGCAGCAACCAACAACGGGGAATAAGGAACACTGAAGCTTTCTTT.

The genes are TRBV13 and TRBJ1-1; possible D gene TRBD1, 6 bases. CDR1 is PRHDT and CDR2 is FYEKMQ in the germline V gene (reference sequence). The CDR3 is made up of 14 amino acids. Trimming took 6 bases from V and 0 from J, leaving 11 bases between them. DNA of the CDR3: TGTGCCAGCAGGCCCCAGGGGATGAACACTGAAGCTTTCTTT. This encodes CASRPQGMNTEAFF. The full variable domain, rest sourced from reference TRBV13 and TRBJ1-1, is AAGVIQSPRHLIKEKRETATLKCYPIPRHDTVYWYQQGPGQDPQFLISFYEKMQSDKGSIPDRFSAQQFSDYHSELNMSSLELGDSALYFCASRPQGMNTEAFFGQGTRLTVV.

This clonotype was seen at least ten times. The rearrangement links TRBV7-2 to TRBJ1-5, with D tentatively TRBD1 (6 bases). This CDR3 comprises 14 residues. The V gene lost 3 bases and the J gene lost 2 bases, with 8 bases spanning the gap. Looked up from germline, CDR1 is SGHTA and CDR2 is FQGNSA. The chain's CDR3 is CASSFAGGNQPQHF. CDR3 nucleotides: TGTGCCAGCAGCTTTGCAGGGGGCAATCAGCCCCAGCATTTT.

The sample holds a few counts of this clonotype. A much larger clone lies a single base off, so this may be a read error. The chain uses TRBV7-2 and TRBJ2-2; tentatively, D is TRBD2 (6 bases). CDR1 is SGHTA, CDR2 FQGNSA, per germline. This CDR3 comprises 12 residues. The DNA of the CDR3 is TGTGTCAGCCGTAGCGGTCCCGGGGAGCTGTTTTTT. Amino acid sequence: CVSRSGPGELFF.

This clonotype appeared a few times. This sequence joins TRBV4-3 and TRBJ2-7; D could derive from TRBD1 or TRBD2 (5 bases each). CDR3 length: 15 residues. CDR1 is LGHNA, CDR2 YSLEER, per germline. V was trimmed by 4 bases and J by 4 bases, leaving 17 bases between them. DNA for the CDR3: TGCGCCAGCAGCCTGCAAGGGACCTTAAGTTACGAGCAGTACTTC. Amino acid sequence: CASSLQGTLSYEQYF.

This clonotype was seen repeatedly, ten times or more. The chain couples TRBV10-3 to TRBJ2-7; tentatively, D is TRBD1 (6 bases). The germline gives CDR1 ENHRY, CDR2 SYGVKD. V was pared by 0 bases and J by 5 bases, with 17 bases between. The CDR3 is made up of 16 amino acids. Here the CDR3 DNA reads TGTGCCATCAGTGAGTCTCATGCAGGGGTGCGCAACGAGCAGTACTTC. Protein: CAISESHAGVRNEQYF.

This clonotype has only a few counts. CDR3 bases: TGTGCCAGCAGTGATTCGCCCCAGGAGACCCAGTACTTC. Its protein product is CASSDSPQETQYF. The chain links TRBV25-1 to TRBJ2-5, with no clear D. The CDR3 covers 13 residues. V was trimmed by 3 bases and J by 5 bases, leaving 10 bases between them. Germline CDR1 reads MGHDK; CDR2 reads SYGVNS.